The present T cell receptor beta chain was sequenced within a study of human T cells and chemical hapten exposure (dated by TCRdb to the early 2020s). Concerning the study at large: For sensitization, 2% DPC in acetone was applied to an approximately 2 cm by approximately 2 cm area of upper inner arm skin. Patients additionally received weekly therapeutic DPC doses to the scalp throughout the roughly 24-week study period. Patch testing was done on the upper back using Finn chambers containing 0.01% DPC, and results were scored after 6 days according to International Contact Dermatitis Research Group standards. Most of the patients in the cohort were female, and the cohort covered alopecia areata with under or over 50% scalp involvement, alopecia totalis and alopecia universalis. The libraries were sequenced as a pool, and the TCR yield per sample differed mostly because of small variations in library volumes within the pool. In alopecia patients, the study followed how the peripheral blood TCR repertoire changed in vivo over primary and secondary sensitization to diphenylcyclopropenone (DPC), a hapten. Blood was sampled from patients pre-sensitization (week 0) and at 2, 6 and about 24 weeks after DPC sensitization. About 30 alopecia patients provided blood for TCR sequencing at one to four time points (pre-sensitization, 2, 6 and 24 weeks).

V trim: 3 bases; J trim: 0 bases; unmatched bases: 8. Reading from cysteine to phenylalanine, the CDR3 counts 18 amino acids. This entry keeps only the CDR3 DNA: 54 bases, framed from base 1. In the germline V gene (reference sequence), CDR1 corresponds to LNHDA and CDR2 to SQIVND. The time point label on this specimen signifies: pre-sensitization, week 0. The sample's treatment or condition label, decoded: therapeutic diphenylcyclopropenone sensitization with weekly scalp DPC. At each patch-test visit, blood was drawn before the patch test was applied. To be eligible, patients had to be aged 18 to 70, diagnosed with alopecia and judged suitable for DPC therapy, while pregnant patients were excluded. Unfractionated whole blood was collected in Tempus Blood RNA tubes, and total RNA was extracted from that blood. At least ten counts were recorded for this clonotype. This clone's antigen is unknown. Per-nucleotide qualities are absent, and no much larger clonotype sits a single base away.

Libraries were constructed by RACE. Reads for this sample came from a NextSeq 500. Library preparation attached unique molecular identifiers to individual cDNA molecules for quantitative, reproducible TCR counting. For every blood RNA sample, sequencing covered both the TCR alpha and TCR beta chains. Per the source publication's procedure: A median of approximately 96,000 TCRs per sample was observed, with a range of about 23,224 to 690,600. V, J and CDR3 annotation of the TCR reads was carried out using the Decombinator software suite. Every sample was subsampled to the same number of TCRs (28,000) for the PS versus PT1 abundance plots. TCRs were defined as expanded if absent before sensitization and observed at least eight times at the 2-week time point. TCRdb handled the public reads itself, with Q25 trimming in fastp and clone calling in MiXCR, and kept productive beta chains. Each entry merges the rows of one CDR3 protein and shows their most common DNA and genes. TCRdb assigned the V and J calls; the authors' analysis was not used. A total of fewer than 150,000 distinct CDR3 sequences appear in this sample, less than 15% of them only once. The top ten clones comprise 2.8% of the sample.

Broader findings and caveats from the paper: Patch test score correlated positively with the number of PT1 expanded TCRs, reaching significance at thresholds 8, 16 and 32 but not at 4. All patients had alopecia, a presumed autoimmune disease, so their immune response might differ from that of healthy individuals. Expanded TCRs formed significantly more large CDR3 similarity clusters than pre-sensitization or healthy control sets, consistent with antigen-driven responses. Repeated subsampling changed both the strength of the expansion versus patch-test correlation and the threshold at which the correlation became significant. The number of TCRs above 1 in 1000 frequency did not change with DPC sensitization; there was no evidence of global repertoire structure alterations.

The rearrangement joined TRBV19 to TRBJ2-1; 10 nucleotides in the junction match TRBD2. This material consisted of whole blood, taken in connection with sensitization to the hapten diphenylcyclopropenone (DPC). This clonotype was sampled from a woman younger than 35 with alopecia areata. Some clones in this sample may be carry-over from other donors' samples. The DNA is TGTGCCAGTAGTATTATAGCGGGGGGCTCATACTCCTACAATGAGCAGTTCTTC. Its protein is CASSIIAGGSYSYNEQFF.